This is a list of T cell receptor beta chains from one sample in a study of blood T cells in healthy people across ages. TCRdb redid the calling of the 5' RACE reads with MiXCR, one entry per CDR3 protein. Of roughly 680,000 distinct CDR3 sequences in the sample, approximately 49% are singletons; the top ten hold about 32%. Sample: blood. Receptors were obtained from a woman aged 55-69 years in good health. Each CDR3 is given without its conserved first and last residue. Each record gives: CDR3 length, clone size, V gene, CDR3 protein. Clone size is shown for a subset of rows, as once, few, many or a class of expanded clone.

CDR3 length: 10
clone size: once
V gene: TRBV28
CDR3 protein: ASRHSPYEQY

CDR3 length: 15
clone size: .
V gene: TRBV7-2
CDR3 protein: ASSPIPGLAGVGEQY

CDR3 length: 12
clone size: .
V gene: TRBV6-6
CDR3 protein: ASSSAGGTYEQF

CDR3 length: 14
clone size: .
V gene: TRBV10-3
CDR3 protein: AIRGLAGGSSYEQY

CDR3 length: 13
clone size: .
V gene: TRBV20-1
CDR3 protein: SASRLAGGYNEQF

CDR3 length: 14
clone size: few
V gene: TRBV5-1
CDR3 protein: ASSSGMGGSPDTQY

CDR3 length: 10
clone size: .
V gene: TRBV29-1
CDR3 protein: SVWGRDTEAF

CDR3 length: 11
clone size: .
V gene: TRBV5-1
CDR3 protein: ASSFGGTNEQY

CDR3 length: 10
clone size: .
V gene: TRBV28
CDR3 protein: ASRGDIGTQY

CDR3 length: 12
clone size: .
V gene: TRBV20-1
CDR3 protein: SARTGGAYYGYT

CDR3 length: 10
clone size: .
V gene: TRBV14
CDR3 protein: ASSQDFNEQF